This entry lists 20 T cell receptor beta chains sequenced from one sample in a study of blood T cell repertoires in COVID-19. Repertoires were generated with immunoSEQ multiplex PCR, while TCRdb's copy carries only in-frame clones and drops some. The data hold 100,000 to 150,000 clones, with approximately 90% observed a single time. The sample comprised peripheral blood. Receptors were obtained from an older man with active COVID-19.

The chain combines TRBV3-1 (or the pseudogene TRBV3-2) with TRBJ2-5, with 7 bases aligning to TRBD2. V gave up 4 bases and J gave up 6 bases; unmatched junction bases: 5. Germline V gene lookup returns CDR1 LGHDT and CDR2 YNNKEL (reference sequence). This CDR3 region has 13 residues. The CDR3 sequence is CASSPGLGKTQYF. The CDR3 DNA follows: TGTGCCAGCAGCCCCGGACTAGGAAAGACCCAGTACTTC.

The chain carries TRBV28 and TRBJ2-7, with 7 positions matching TRBD2. Trimming took 7 bases from V and 2 from J; bases not matched to a gene: 8. The CDR3 runs 14 residues. Germline V CDR1 and CDR2: MDHEN, SYDVKM. CDR3 in DNA: TGTGCCAGCAAAACCCCGGGAGGCCCCTACGAGCAGTACTTC. Its translation: CASKTPGGPYEQYF.

V and J are TRBV2 and TRBJ2-5, with TRBD2 matching over 9 bases. V lost 6 bases to trimming and J lost 4 bases; unmatched junction nucleotides: 12. Germline assignment: CDR1 SNHLY and CDR2 FYNNEI. This CDR3 has 16 residues. CDR3 nucleotide sequence: TGTGCCAGCAGAGCTCTCCCTAGCGGGACTATAGAGACCCAGTACTTC. It translates to CASRALPSGTIETQYF.

The gene calls are TRBV24-1 and TRBJ1-1; 9 bases agree with TRBD1. V lost 10 bases, J lost 3 bases, and 5 bases stayed unmatched. Germline loops: CDR1 KGHDR, CDR2 SFDVKD. The CDR3 is made up of 13 amino acids. This CDR3 reads CATRRQGDTEAFF. The CDR3 DNA reads TGTGCCACGCGACGACAGGGGGACACTGAAGCTTTCTTT.

The chain uses TRBV7-2 and TRBJ2-1; 13 bases match TRBD2. V shed 5 bases and J 7 bases; nucleotides not matched to a gene: 8. The CDR3 has 16 residues. Germline CDR1 reads SGHTA; CDR2 reads FQGNSA. CDR3 amino acids: CASSGTSGRAGNEQFF. The CDR3 nucleotides are TGTGCCAGCAGCGGAACTAGCGGGAGGGCCGGGAATGAGCAGTTCTTC.

This sequence joins TRBV6-1 and TRBJ2-7; tentatively, D is TRBD2 (5 bases). Germline V CDR1 and CDR2: MNHNS, SASEGT. This CDR3 region has 14 residues. The ends were cut back, 1 base at V and 1 base at J, with 8 bases in the middle. The CDR3 reads CASSEGPGSYEQYF. The CDR3 DNA follows: TGTGCCAGCAGTGAAGGGCCGGGGTCCTACGAGCAGTACTTC.

This chain connects TRBV6-6 to TRBJ2-1, with 7 positions matching TRBD2. In germline, CDR1 is MNHNY, CDR2 SVGAGI (reference sequence). With 2 bases clipped from V and 4 bases from J, the junction kept 5 bases outside the gene matches. This CDR3 has 15 amino acids. The CDR3 loop is CASSYKASGYNEQFF. The DNA of the CDR3 is TGTGCCAGCAGTTACAAGGCTAGCGGATACAATGAGCAGTTCTTC.

The chain has TRBV3-1 (or the pseudogene TRBV3-2) and TRBJ2-1, with D perhaps TRBD2 (6 bases). The CDR3 runs to 14 residues. Trimming removed 1 base at V and 7 bases at J, with 11 bases between. Germline V gene sequence: CDR1 LGHDT, CDR2 YNNKEL (reference sequence). Here the CDR3 DNA reads TGTGCCAGCAGCCAAGGATGGGGGACTAATGAGCAGTTCTTC. Protein sequence: CASSQGWGTNEQFF.

The chain uses TRBV3-1 (or the pseudogene TRBV3-2) and TRBJ2-1; TRBD2 matches 11 bases. Unmatched junction bases numbered 4, after V lost 0 bases and J lost 3 bases. Germline values: CDR1 LGHDT, CDR2 YNNKEL (reference sequence). This CDR3 has 17 amino acids. The CDR3 nucleotides read TGTGCCAGCAGCCAAGAGAGGGGGACTAGCGGCTACAATGAGCAGTTCTTC. Translated: CASSQERGTSGYNEQFF.

This chain joins TRBV15 and TRBJ2-3; D might be TRBD2 (5 bases). The CDR3 covers 16 residues. The germline V gene encodes CDR1 LNHNV and CDR2 YYDKDF (reference sequence). Trimming removed 1 base from V and 6 bases from J, with 17 bases in between. In DNA form, the CDR3 reads TGTGCCACCAGCAGAGTCCGGAGAGACGGCGGGGATACGCAGTATTTT. Translated, it gives CATSRVRRDGGDTQYF.

V usage is TRBV29-1 and J usage is TRBJ2-7, with 10 bases aligning to TRBD1. Germline V lookup: CDR1 SQVTM, CDR2 ANQGSEA. V gave up 6 bases and J gave up 4 bases; unmatched junction bases: 9. The CDR3 spans 14 residues. The CDR3 reads CSVRGGQGRYEQYF. The CDR3 region has the DNA TGCAGCGTCCGAGGGGGACAGGGGCGGTACGAGCAGTACTTC.

This chain connects TRBV6-5 to TRBJ2-1, with 10 bases identical to TRBD2. Germline V CDR1 and CDR2: MNHEY, SVGAGI. The CDR3 consists of 14 residues. The J segment lost 7 bases and the V segment lost 8 bases, leaving 8 bases of the junction unmatched. CDR3 loop: CASRSGRYGNEQFF. The CDR3 DNA follows: TGTGCCAGCCGTAGCGGGAGGTATGGAAATGAGCAGTTCTTC.

Points on this clone: The same CDR3 arises from other DNA sequences in this sample as well. This chain connects TRBV9 to TRBJ2-1; 8 positions agree with TRBD2. Germline V gene sequence: CDR1 SGDLS, CDR2 YYNGEE. The CDR3 runs to 15 residues. Trimming removed 2 bases from V and 0 bases from J; junction bases left unmatched: 1. The CDR3 reads CASSVLAGSYNEQFF. The CDR3 bases are TGTGCCAGCAGCGTGCTAGCGGGCTCCTACAATGAGCAGTTCTTC.

This chain links TRBV7-9 with TRBJ2-7; 9 positions agree with TRBD1. V gave up 6 bases and J gave up 3 bases; unmatched junction bases: 6. The CDR3 loop spans 14 amino acids. CDR1 is SEHNR and CDR2 is FQNEAQ in the germline V gene (reference sequence). CDR3: CASRPTGGLYEQYF. The DNA of the CDR3 is TGTGCCAGCAGGCCTACAGGGGGCCTCTACGAGCAGTACTTC.

The chain combines TRBV4-3 with TRBJ2-2; 13 nucleotides agree with TRBD2. V trimming: 4 bases; J trimming: 7 bases; junction bases outside the gene matches: 12. Germline CDR1 reads LGHNA; CDR2 reads YSLEER. CDR3 length: 18 amino acids. CDR3 in amino acids: CASSLGRTSGSRSGELFF. Here the CDR3 DNA reads TGCGCCAGCAGCCTAGGAAGGACTAGCGGGAGTAGGAGCGGGGAGCTGTTTTTT.

This chain joins TRBV27 and TRBJ2-7, with 9 bases lining up with TRBD1. Germline CDR1 and CDR2: MNHEY and SMNVEV (reference sequence). The ends lost 7 bases at V and 6 bases at J; junction bases unmatched: 10. This CDR3 comprises 14 residues. The CDR3 bases are TGTGCCAGCAACATACAGGGGGCACTTTCCGAGCAGTACTTC. It specifies CASNIQGALSEQYF.

The rearrangement uses TRBV6-5 and TRBJ1-2, with TRBD1 matching 7 bases. The CDR3 runs 13 residues. The trim removed 5 bases at V and 7 bases at J, leaving 7 bases unmatched. CDR1 is MNHEY, CDR2 SVGAGI, per germline. This CDR3 reads CASSITGVSGYTF. The CDR3, as DNA: TGTGCCAGCAGTATAACAGGGGTTAGTGGCTACACCTTC.

V is TRBV4-1 and J is TRBJ1-1; D gene uncertain. V lost 1 base and J 3 bases, leaving 15 bases between the germline ends. Looked up from germline, CDR1 is MGHRA and CDR2 is YSYEKL. This CDR3 is 16 amino acids long. The CDR3 nucleotides are TGCGCCAGCAGCCAAGGGGCCCCTCGCGGGGACACTGAAGCTTTCTTT. Translation gives CASSQGAPRGDTEAFF.

This rearrangement joins TRBV5-6 to TRBJ2-7; TRBD1 matches 9 bases. The V gene's germline CDR1 is SGHDT and CDR2 YYEEEE. This CDR3 comprises 17 residues. V shed 4 bases and J 1 base; nucleotides not matched to a gene: 12. As DNA, the CDR3 is TGTGCCAGCAGCCACGGGACAGGGCAGATTAGGTCCTACGAGCAGTACTTC. It codes for CASSHGTGQIRSYEQYF. The complete variable domain, with remaining parts taken from reference TRBV5-6 and TRBJ2-7, reads DAGVTQSPTHLIKTRGQQVTLRCSPKSGHDTVSWYQQALGQGPQFIFQYYEEEERQRGNFPDRFSGHQFPNYSSELNVNALLLGDSALYLCASSHGTGQIRSYEQYFGPGTRLTVT.

The CDR3 protein is CASSPGTGSPPQHF. DNA for the CDR3: TGTGCCAGCTCACCAGGGACAGGAAGCCCGCCCCAGCATTTT. The V gene is TRBV18, the J gene TRBJ1-5; TRBD1 matches 8 bases. With 2 bases clipped from V and 9 bases from J, the junction kept 6 bases outside the gene matches. From germline, CDR1 is KGHSH and CDR2 LQKENI. There are 14 residues in the CDR3.